Below, 26 T cell receptor beta chains from the same sample are listed, as sequenced in a study of chemoradiotherapy in HPV16-positive cancers. Assay: immunoSEQ multiplex PCR; the TCRdb copy retains only in-frame clones and omits some. The sample consists of about 14,000 clones, 65% to 75% of them appearing once. This material was obtained from a patient who underwent chemoradiotherapy. The receptors stem from a human donor with HPV-associated anogenital cancer.

The chain is built from TRBV7-6 and TRBJ1-1; D remains unclear. The CDR3 has 13 residues. The V and J ends lost 5 bases and 4 bases respectively, with 11 bases between them. Germline CDR1 is SGHVS and CDR2 is FNYEAQ. CDR3 sequence: CASSPQAGTEAFF. CDR3 bases: TGTGCCAGCAGCCCGCAGGCGGGCACTGAAGCTTTCTTT.

The rearrangement joins TRBV2 to TRBJ1-5; TRBD1 aligns across 7 bases. Germline CDR1 and CDR2: SNHLY and FYNNEI. The CDR3 sequence is 13 residues long. Unmatched junction bases numbered 0, after V lost 5 bases and J lost 2 bases. The CDR3 DNA reads TGTGCCAGCAGTCAGGGGGGCAATCAGCCCCAGCATTTT. Its translation: CASSQGGNQPQHF.

The chain has TRBV7-3 and TRBJ1-1; possible D gene TRBD1, 5 bases. The ends were cut back, 2 bases at V and 3 bases at J, with 10 bases in the middle. The CDR3 covers 14 residues. Germline CDR1 and CDR2: SGHTA and FQGTGA. CDR3 DNA sequence: TGTGCCAGCAGCTTACAGGGTAGAGACACTGAAGCTTTCTTT. It codes for CASSLQGRDTEAFF.

The chain employs TRBV6-4 and TRBJ2-1; D remains unclear. V was pared by 3 bases and J by 4 bases, with 10 bases between. Germline V gives CDR1 MRHNA, CDR2 SNTAGT. This CDR3 is 14 amino acids long. Written as DNA, the CDR3 is TGTGCCAGCAGTGAAGGGTCCCTATACAATGAGCAGTTCTTC. Residues: CASSEGSLYNEQFF.

Written as DNA, the CDR3 is TGTGCCAGCAGTGACAAAACGGGGCAGATCACCGGGGAGCTGTTTTTT. It encodes CASSDKTGQITGELFF. This chain links TRBV2 with TRBJ2-2; D could derive from TRBD1 or TRBD2 (5 bases each). Germline V gene lookup returns CDR1 SNHLY and CDR2 FYNNEI. V was clipped by 3 bases and J by 4 bases, with 15 bases between them. The CDR3 extends over 16 amino acids.

The chain couples TRBV5-1 to TRBJ1-1; TRBD1 aligns across 7 bases. The junction had 5 bases not matched to a gene; V was cut back by 0 bases and J by 0 bases. The CDR3 extends over 16 amino acids. Per germline, CDR1 SGHRS and CDR2 YFSETQ. The CDR3 protein is CASSLARQGVNTEAFF. In nucleotides, the CDR3 is TGCGCCAGCAGCTTGGCCAGACAGGGCGTGAACACTGAAGCTTTCTTT. Using reference TRBV5-1 and TRBJ1-1 for the parts outside the CDR3, the full variable domain is KAGVTQTPRYLIKTRGQQVTLSCSPISGHRSVSWYQQTPGQGLQFLFEYFSETQRNKGNFPGRFSGRQFSNSRSEMNVSTLELGDSALYLCASSLARQGVNTEAFFGQGTRLTVV.

This clone was found once. This chain uses TRBV7-7 with TRBJ1-1; D is unresolved. This CDR3 has 14 amino acids. Germline V gene lookup returns CDR1 SSHAT and CDR2 FNYEAQ (reference sequence). The CDR3 reads CASQARGGSTEAFF. The CDR3 DNA reads TGTGCTAGCCAGGCCCGGGGAGGTTCCACTGAAGCTTTCTTT.

The V gene is TRBV6-4, the J gene TRBJ2-3, with a possible D match to TRBD2 (7 bases). CDR1 is MRHNA, CDR2 SNTAGT, per germline. This CDR3 contains 15 residues. V lost 7 bases, J lost 2 bases, and 16 bases lay in between. CDR3 coding DNA: TGTGCCAGCACCGAGGGGGGACTATCCACAGATACGCAGTATTTT. Translating gives CASTEGGLSTDTQYF.

The gene calls are TRBV9 and TRBJ1-2; D uncertain. Trimming took 4 bases from V and 7 from J, leaving 38 bases between them. This CDR3 contains 21 residues. CDR1 is SGDLS, CDR2 YYNGEE, per germline. In DNA, the CDR3 is TGTGCCAGCAGCAACTCCCGAACCCCCCCCCTAAAGCATGAGGATTTGGTTGGCTACACCTTC. Translation gives CASSNSRTPPLKHEDLVGYTF.

The chain has TRBV6-5 and TRBJ2-1; 14 nucleotides match TRBD2. There are 15 residues in the CDR3. With V trimmed by 2 bases and J by 9 bases, 3 bases remained unmatched. Germline-derived CDR1 and CDR2 are MNHEY and SVGAGI. CDR3 sequence: CASSYGTSGSAEQFF. The CDR3 DNA reads as TGTGCCAGCAGTTACGGGACTAGCGGGAGTGCTGAGCAGTTCTTC.

With respect to this clone: The junction and the germline gene differ at one end; a read error may be behind it. The genes are TRBV7-7 and TRBJ2-5; D perhaps matches TRBD1 (5 bases). The CDR3 runs 14 residues. The germline gives CDR1 SSHAT, CDR2 FNYEAQ (reference sequence). CDR3 DNA sequence: TGTGCTAGCAGCTTAGACCGACAGAGAGAGACCCAGTACTTC. This translates into CASSLDRQRETQYF.

V usage is TRBV6-6 and J usage is TRBJ1-1, with D maybe TRBD1 (6 bases). The CDR3 runs 13 residues. Germline V gene sequence: CDR1 MNHNY, CDR2 SVGAGI (reference sequence). V dropped 7 bases and J dropped 4 bases, with 13 bases sitting between them. The chain's CDR3 is CASTFTGFTEAFF. The CDR3 DNA is TGTGCCAGCACCTTTACAGGGTTCACTGAAGCTTTCTTT.

The chain employs TRBV5-4 and TRBJ2-7; 9 bases agree with TRBD2. The V gene's germline CDR1 is SGHNT and CDR2 YYREEE (reference sequence). Germline trimming cut 5 bases from V and 1 base from J; bases unmatched to any gene: 4. The CDR3 is 14 amino acids. CDR3 bases: TGTGCCAGCAGTACGAGCGGGGGGTCCTACGAGCAGTACTTC. This encodes CASSTSGGSYEQYF.

The rearrangement uses TRBV18 and TRBJ1-1; D uncertain. Germline CDR1 is KGHSH and CDR2 is LQKENI. Trimming took 1 base from V and 6 from J, leaving 18 bases between them. The CDR3 is 16 amino acids. The CDR3 loop is CASSPQVGATKAEAFF. DNA of the CDR3: TGTGCCAGCTCACCACAGGTGGGTGCTACCAAGGCTGAAGCTTTCTTT.

V and J are TRBV30 and TRBJ2-7; tentative D call: TRBD1 (6 bases). Trimming took off 1 base at V and 3 bases at J, with 19 bases between the two ends. The CDR3 is 16 amino acids. The germline CDR1 and CDR2 sequences are GTSNPN and SVGIG (reference sequence). CDR3 loop: CAWSAGQKNPVYEQYF. CDR3 in DNA: TGTGCCTGGAGTGCCGGACAGAAGAACCCCGTCTACGAGCAGTACTTC.

The chain combines TRBV10-2 with TRBJ1-1; the D gene is possibly TRBD1 (6 bases). Germline V lookup: CDR1 WSHSY, CDR2 SAAADI. V lost 6 bases and J 6 bases, leaving 26 bases between the germline ends. The CDR3 runs 17 residues. CDR3 coding DNA: TGCGCCAGCAGAGGGGGGACTACAGGGTTACGAGGAGCTGAAGCTTTCTTT. It codes for CASRGGTTGLRGAEAFF.

The chain couples TRBV18 to TRBJ1-1; D is undetermined. V lost 8 bases and J 0 bases, leaving 4 bases between the germline ends. The V gene's germline CDR1 is KGHSH and CDR2 LQKENI. The CDR3 consists of 11 residues. The CDR3 region is CASLLNTEAFF. As DNA, the CDR3 is TGTGCCAGCCTCTTGAACACTGAAGCTTTCTTT.

This clone occurred once. This chain links TRBV4-1 with TRBJ1-5; unclear D gene. There are 16 residues in the CDR3. The V gene's germline CDR1 is MGHRA and CDR2 YSYEKL. V lost 0 bases and J lost 6, with 15 bases in between. This chain's CDR3 is CASSQDREMGIQPQHF. In nucleotides, the CDR3 is TGCGCCAGCAGCCAAGATAGGGAGATGGGAATTCAGCCCCAGCATTTT.

The rearrangement uses TRBV7-9 and TRBJ2-3; D not resolved. Between the trimmed V and J ends, which lost 5 bases and 5 bases, there was a span of 5 bases. Germline CDR1 is SEHNR and CDR2 is FQNEAQ (reference sequence). The CDR3 has 11 residues. CDR3: CASSRIDTQYF. In DNA, the CDR3 is TGTGCCAGCAGCCGTATAGATACGCAGTATTTT.

The chain recombines TRBV28 with TRBJ2-7; no definite D call. V dropped 2 bases and J dropped 2 bases, with 10 bases sitting between them. CDR3 length equals 14 residues. The germline V gene encodes CDR1 MDHEN and CDR2 SYDVKM. The CDR3: CASSLAQKPYEQYF. The CDR3 region has the DNA TGTGCCAGCAGTTTAGCCCAGAAACCCTACGAGCAGTACTTC.

V and J are TRBV6-6 and TRBJ1-1; D is ambiguous. The V gene's germline CDR1 is MNHNY and CDR2 SVGAGI (reference sequence). The V and J ends lost 8 bases and 5 bases respectively, with 9 bases between them. The CDR3 totals 11 residues. CDR3 in DNA: TGTGCCAGCCAGGACGCGACTGAAGCTTTCTTT. Protein product: CASQDATEAFF.

This sequence joins TRBV6-5 and TRBJ2-4, with 7 bases matching TRBD2. Germline trimming cut 2 bases from V and 0 bases from J; bases unmatched to any gene: 4. Germline CDR1 reads MNHEY; CDR2 reads SVGAGI. The CDR3 consists of 16 residues. CDR3: CASSYVSSGAKNIQYF. CDR3 sequence (DNA): TGTGCCAGCAGTTACGTGTCTAGCGGAGCCAAAAACATTCAGTACTTC.

The chain carries TRBV5-1 and TRBJ2-5, with D possibly TRBD2 on 6 matching bases. Germline CDR1 SGHRS, CDR2 YFSETQ. V was pared by 1 base and J by 5 bases, with 9 bases between. This CDR3 comprises 13 residues. The CDR3 DNA follows: TGCGCCAGCAGCTTGCGGGGAGGCGAGACCCAGTACTTC. Its translation: CASSLRGGETQYF.

V and J are TRBV29-1 and TRBJ2-5, with 7 bases that match TRBD1. This CDR3 contains 12 residues. The junction had 7 bases not matched to a gene; V was cut back by 7 bases and J by 5 bases. Germline CDR1 reads SQVTM; CDR2 reads ANQGSEA. CDR3 region: CSGYRGEETQYF. The CDR3 DNA follows: TGCAGCGGCTACAGGGGTGAGGAGACCCAGTACTTC.

This chain uses TRBV5-1 with TRBJ2-3; 8 bases fit TRBD2. Germline V lookup: CDR1 SGHRS, CDR2 YFSETQ. The CDR3 is 15 amino acids. V was clipped by 3 bases and J by 5 bases; unmatched bases: 8. The CDR3 DNA is TGCGCCAGCAGCTCTTCGAGCGGGAGAGGAGATACGCAGTATTTT. Residues: CASSSSSGRGDTQYF.

This clone was seen just once. The rearrangement uses TRBV5-1 and TRBJ1-5; weak D call: TRBD1 (5 bases). Germline V gene lookup returns CDR1 SGHRS and CDR2 YFSETQ. V was clipped by 4 bases and J by 7 bases, with 15 bases between them. The CDR3 runs to 14 residues. CDR3 bases: TGCGCCAGCAGCCCGGAAGGGGAATACCAGCCCCAGCATTTT. It translates to CASSPEGEYQPQHF. The full variable domain, in which reference TRBV5-1 and TRBJ1-5 provide the parts outside the CDR3, is KAGVTQTPRYLIKTRGQQVTLSCSPISGHRSVSWYQQTPGQGLQFLFEYFSETQRNKGNFPGRFSGRQFSNSRSEMNVSTLELGDSALYLCASSPEGEYQPQHFGDGTRLSIL.